These 17 T cell receptor beta chains originate from one sample sequenced in a study of T cell responses to AZD1222 COVID-19 vaccine. Assay: immunoSEQ multiplex PCR; the TCRdb copy retains only in-frame clones and omits some. This table holds over 85,000 clones, 81% found once. The material was peripheral blood, obtained on day 0 of AZD1222 vaccination. The receptors derive from an adult in good health.

This clone is a singleton in its sample. This chain joins TRBV6-2 or TRBV6-3 and TRBJ1-5; D is unresolved. The CDR3 sequence is 14 residues long. The V gene's germline CDR1 is MNHEY and CDR2 SVGEGT. Trimming took off 5 bases at V and 5 bases at J, with 13 bases between the two ends. CDR3 bases: TGTGCCAGCAGTAAGATTCCAGAGGATCAGCCCCAGCATTTT. Residues: CASSKIPEDQPQHF.

The chain has TRBV2 and TRBJ2-1; perhaps TRBD2 as D (6 bases). The V gene's germline CDR1 is SNHLY and CDR2 FYNNEI. V was pared by 7 bases and J by 3 bases, with 13 bases between. The CDR3 sequence is 14 residues long. CDR3 in amino acids: CASKEGAVYNEQFF. DNA of the CDR3: TGTGCCAGCAAGGAGGGCGCCGTCTACAATGAGCAGTTCTTC.

The rearrangement uses TRBV11-2 and TRBJ2-1; either TRBD1 or TRBD2 may fit D (5 bases each). The CDR3 is 16 residues long. From germline, CDR1 is SGHAT and CDR2 FQNNGV. With 5 bases removed from V and 2 bases from J, the gap between germline ends came to 16 bases. The CDR3: CASSLIRSGPYNEQFF. The CDR3 DNA is TGTGCCAGCAGCCTCATCCGATCGGGGCCCTACAATGAGCAGTTCTTC.

The gene calls are TRBV27 and TRBJ1-2; no definite D call. This CDR3 comprises 15 residues. Trimming cost V 2 bases and J 2 bases, with 12 bases left between them. Germline CDR1 is MNHEY and CDR2 is SMNVEV (reference sequence). The DNA of the CDR3 is TGTGCCAGCAGTTTACAACGAGCACCAAACTATGGCTACACCTTC. Protein product: CASSLQRAPNYGYTF.

The chain is built from TRBV2 and TRBJ1-5; D is unclear. V dropped 4 bases and J dropped 3 bases, with 13 bases sitting between them. This CDR3 is 15 amino acids long. The V gene's germline CDR1 is SNHLY and CDR2 FYNNEI. The CDR3 spells CASSAREGFNQPQHF. In DNA form, the CDR3 reads TGTGCCAGCAGTGCGAGGGAAGGATTCAATCAGCCCCAGCATTTT.

In its sample, this clone was seen once. This chain joins TRBV5-8 and TRBJ1-4, with D perhaps matching TRBD1 (5 bases). Germline CDR1 SGHTS, CDR2 YDEGEE. This CDR3 comprises 16 residues. Trimming cost V 0 bases and J 0 bases, with 9 bases left between them. CDR3 sequence (DNA): TGTGCCAGCAGCTTGGGACAGAGTGCAACTAATGAAAAACTGTTTTTT. It encodes CASSLGQSATNEKLFF.

CDR3 residues: CASSPPPGLAGVSTGELFF. In DNA form, the CDR3 reads TGTGCCAGCAGTCCTCCCCCGGGACTAGCGGGAGTATCAACCGGGGAGCTGTTTTTT. V is TRBV3-1 (or the pseudogene TRBV3-2) and J is TRBJ2-2; 14 nucleotides match TRBD2. Germline V gene sequence: CDR1 LGHDT, CDR2 YNNKEL (reference sequence). The junction had 14 bases not matched to a gene; V was cut back by 6 bases and J by 5 bases. CDR3 length: 19 amino acids.

This clone occurred a few times. CDR3: CASTKGGAAGNHGYTF. CDR3 nucleotide sequence: TGTGCCAGCACCAAGGGGGGGGCAGCGGGGAATCATGGCTACACCTTC. The V gene is TRBV28, the J gene TRBJ1-2, with D perhaps TRBD1 (6 bases). CDR3 length: 16 residues. Per germline, CDR1 MDHEN and CDR2 SYDVKM. V lost 7 bases, J lost 6 bases, and 24 bases lay in between.

This clone appeared a few times. This sequence joins TRBV18 and TRBJ2-7, with TRBD1 identical over 8 bases. The V and J ends lost 1 base and 4 bases, in that order; junction bases with no gene match: 6. Per germline, CDR1 KGHSH and CDR2 LQKENI. The CDR3 sequence is 15 residues long. The CDR3 DNA is TGTGCCAGCTCACCACTCGGACAGGGAGGATACGAGCAGTACTTC. Translation gives CASSPLGQGGYEQYF.

The J gene is TRBJ1-3, the V gene TRBV5-5; D remains unclear. CDR1 and CDR2 from the germline V gene are SGHKS and YYEKEE (reference sequence). The CDR3 contains 14 residues. V dropped 1 base and J dropped 6 bases, with 11 bases sitting between them. The CDR3 spells CASSLFTEQNTIYF. Here the CDR3 DNA reads TGTGCCAGCAGCTTGTTTACGGAACAAAACACCATATATTTT.

V is TRBV15 and J is TRBJ1-4; D unresolved. The CDR3 runs 14 residues. From germline, CDR1 is LNHNV and CDR2 YYDKDF (reference sequence). Trimming left V 4 bases short and J 5 bases short, with 11 bases between. CDR3 bases: TGTGCCACCAGCAAAACGACTATAAATGAAAAACTGTTTTTT. It encodes CATSKTTINEKLFF.

This clone has just a few counts. The chain couples TRBV24-1 to TRBJ1-4; 11 nucleotides agree with TRBD1. The trim removed 5 bases at V and 5 bases at J, leaving 3 bases unmatched. Looked up from germline, CDR1 is KGHDR and CDR2 is SFDVKD. The CDR3 covers 15 residues. CDR3: CATSGTGGPNEKLFF. The DNA of the CDR3 is TGTGCCACCAGTGGGACAGGGGGCCCCAATGAAAAACTGTTTTTT.

The genes are TRBV27 and TRBJ1-2, with D perhaps TRBD1 (6 bases). Trimming stripped 5 bases from V and 0 bases from J, with 13 bases between. The CDR3 has 15 amino acids. CDR1 and CDR2 (germline): MNHEY, SMNVEV (reference sequence). The CDR3 spells CASSRSTGSNYGYTF. CDR3 coding DNA: TGTGCCAGCAGTAGATCGACAGGCTCTAACTATGGCTACACCTTC.

The chain couples TRBV7-2 to TRBJ2-7, with D tentatively TRBD1 (5 bases). Trimming removed 1 base at V and 0 bases at J, with 10 bases between. Germline values: CDR1 SGHTA, CDR2 FQGNSA. The CDR3 consists of 15 residues. CDR3 residues: CASSLGQPPSYEQYF. The DNA for the CDR3 is TGTGCCAGCAGCTTAGGACAGCCACCCTCCTACGAGCAGTACTTC.

The CDR3 loop reads CASSQVGGGAVTGELFF. Written as DNA, the CDR3 is TGCGCCAGCAGCCAAGTCGGCGGGGGGGCGGTCACCGGGGAGCTGTTTTTT. The chain uses TRBV4-3 and TRBJ2-2; 9 bases align to TRBD2. From germline, CDR1 is LGHNA and CDR2 YSLEER. The CDR3 totals 17 residues. The ends lost 1 base at V and 4 bases at J; junction bases unmatched: 7.

CDR3 coding DNA: TGTGCCAGCAGCTTAGTTCGCGTTAGCGGGGGGTACAATGAGCAGTTCTTC. This translates into CASSLVRVSGGYNEQFF. J is TRBJ2-1 and V is TRBV7-8; 10 bases are shared with TRBD2. Germline V CDR1 and CDR2: SGHVS, FQNEAQ. V dropped 1 base and J dropped 4; count of bases not matched to a gene: 7. The CDR3 sequence is 17 residues long.

This chain joins TRBV7-2 and TRBJ2-3, with D perhaps matching TRBD2 (6 bases). V lost 1 base to trimming and J lost 3 bases, with 11 bases between them. CDR1 is SGHTA, CDR2 FQGNSA, per germline. There are 15 residues in the CDR3. CDR3 DNA: TGTGCCAGCAGCTTAGATGGGCTAGCGACAGATACGCAGTATTTT. The encoded protein is CASSLDGLATDTQYF.